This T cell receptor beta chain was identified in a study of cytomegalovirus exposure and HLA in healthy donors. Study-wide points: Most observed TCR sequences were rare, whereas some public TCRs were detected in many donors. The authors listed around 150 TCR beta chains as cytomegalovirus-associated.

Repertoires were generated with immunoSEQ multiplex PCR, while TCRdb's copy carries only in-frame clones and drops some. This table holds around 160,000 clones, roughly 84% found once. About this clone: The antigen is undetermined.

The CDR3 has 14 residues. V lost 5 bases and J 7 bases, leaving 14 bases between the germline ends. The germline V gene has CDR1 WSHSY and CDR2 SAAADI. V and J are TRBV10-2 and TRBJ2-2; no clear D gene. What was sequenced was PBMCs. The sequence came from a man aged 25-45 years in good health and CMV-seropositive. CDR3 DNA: TGCGCCAGCAGTCCGGCTAGTCTAAACGGGGAGCTGTTTTTT. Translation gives CASSPASLNGELFF.